This TCR beta chain stems from a study of blood T cells in healthy people across ages. Through a sample-barcoded 5' primer and a J-beta primer mix, a second PCR was run for about 6 to 12 cycles. MiXCR, run by TCRdb on the 5' RACE reads, gives a single entry per CDR3 protein. The table includes fewer than 2,000,000 distinct CDR3 sequences, about 32% detected once. Details on this clonotype: Its cognate antigen is unknown.

Study results and limitations: Long-lived and aged donors differed, with more naive CD4+ cells and higher diversity in the long-lived.

This CDR3 has 16 amino acids. The V gene's germline CDR1 is MNHEY and CDR2 SMNVEV (reference sequence). V lost 7 bases and J 2 bases, leaving 19 bases between the germline ends. V gene TRBV27 combines with J gene TRBJ2-3; D possibly corresponds to TRBD1 (6 bases). The source of this sequence is a woman aged 25 to 39 in good health. The material sequenced was blood. In DNA form, the CDR3 reads TGTGCCAGCACCCTAACAGGGCCTGGGGCCACAGATACGCAGTATTTT. Translated: CASTLTGPGATDTQYF.